These 5 T cell receptor beta chains share one sample of origin, sequenced in a study of cytomegalovirus exposure and HLA in healthy donors. The PCR had 60 Vbeta and 13 Jbeta primers. Sequenced by immunoSEQ multiplex PCR; TCRdb stores in-frame clones only, minus some. The sample records about 130,000 clones, approximately 77% being singletons. The sequencing sample was made of PBMCs. The receptors here all came from a young man in good health and CMV-seronegative.

This rearrangement joins TRBV9 to TRBJ2-1, with 12 bases identical to TRBD2. With 2 bases clipped from V and 7 bases from J, the junction kept 4 bases outside the gene matches. The germline V gene has CDR1 SGDLS and CDR2 YYNGEE. The CDR3 consists of 15 residues. The CDR3 region has the DNA TGTGCCAGCAGCGTGCTAGCGGGAGGGCCAAATGAGCAGTTCTTC. Residues: CASSVLAGGPNEQFF.

The chain has TRBV19 and TRBJ2-7; D gene uncertain. The CDR3 has 13 residues. Germline loops: CDR1 LNHDA, CDR2 SQIVND (reference sequence). Trimming took off 3 bases at V and 3 bases at J, with 9 bases between the two ends. The CDR3 nucleotides read TGTGCCAGTAGTATCCTTGGCAACTACGAGCAGTACTTC. Encoded protein: CASSILGNYEQYF.

The gene calls are TRBV2 and TRBJ2-3, with D possibly TRBD2 on 6 matching bases. The CDR3 consists of 13 residues. V was clipped by 11 bases and J by 5 bases, with 17 bases between them. The germline V gene encodes CDR1 SNHLY and CDR2 FYNNEI. Here the CDR3 DNA reads TGTGCCGAGGGGACTCCAAGGAAAGATACGCAGTATTTT. Protein: CAEGTPRKDTQYF.

The chain employs TRBV10-3 and TRBJ2-7, with 15 bases fitting TRBD2. The CDR3 extends over 21 amino acids. Germline V gene data show CDR1 as ENHRY and CDR2 as SYGVKD. The V gene end was trimmed by 3 bases and the J gene end by 2 bases; junction bases not matched to a gene: 17. The CDR3 nucleotides read TGTGCCATCAGTGATGACTTCGTGGGGACTAGCGGGAGGTACGGCGCCTACGAGCAGTACTTC. It encodes CAISDDFVGTSGRYGAYEQYF.

The chain recombines TRBV7-9 with TRBJ2-3; 8 positions match TRBD2. Germline loops: CDR1 SEHNR, CDR2 FQNEAQ (reference sequence). This CDR3 is 16 amino acids long. The junction had 6 bases not matched to a gene; V was cut back by 4 bases and J by 0 bases. Here the CDR3 DNA reads TGTGCCAGCAGCTCCGGACTAGCCTCGAGCACAGATACGCAGTATTTT. This translates into CASSSGLASSTDTQYF.